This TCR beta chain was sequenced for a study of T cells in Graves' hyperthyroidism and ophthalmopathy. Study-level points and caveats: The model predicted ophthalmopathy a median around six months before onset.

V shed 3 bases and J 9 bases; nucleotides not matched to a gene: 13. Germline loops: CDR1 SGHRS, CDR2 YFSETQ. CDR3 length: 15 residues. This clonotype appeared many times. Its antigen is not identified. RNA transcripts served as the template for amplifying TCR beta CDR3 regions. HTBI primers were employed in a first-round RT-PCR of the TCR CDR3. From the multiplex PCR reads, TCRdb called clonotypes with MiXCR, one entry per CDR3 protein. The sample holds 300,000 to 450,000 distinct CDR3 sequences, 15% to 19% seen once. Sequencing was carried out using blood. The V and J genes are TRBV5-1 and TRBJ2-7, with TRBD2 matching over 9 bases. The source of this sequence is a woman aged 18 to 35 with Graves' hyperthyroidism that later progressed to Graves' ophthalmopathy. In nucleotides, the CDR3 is TGCGCCAGCAGCTCCGACGGGCTAGCGGGGACCGCGCAGTACTTC. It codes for CASSSDGLAGTAQYF.